One sample yielded the 6 T cell receptor beta chains listed below, sequenced in a study of blood T cell repertoires in COVID-19. Sequencing used immunoSEQ multiplex PCR; TCRdb keeps in-frame clones, though not all of them. The sample lists approximately 50,000 clones, 90% seen once, with 3.9% in the top ten. Sequenced input: peripheral blood. The receptors stem from a human donor in a cohort sampled during active COVID-19.

The chain links TRBV15 to TRBJ2-1; D perhaps matches TRBD2 (5 bases). The V and J ends lost 0 bases and 6 bases respectively, with 15 bases between them. This CDR3 has 16 amino acids. Germline V lookup: CDR1 LNHNV, CDR2 YYDKDF (reference sequence). The CDR3 sequence is CATSRDVGVWPNEQFF. The CDR3 nucleotides are TGTGCCACCAGCAGAGATGTCGGGGTTTGGCCCAATGAGCAGTTCTTC.

The chain carries TRBV24-1 and TRBJ1-2; 8 positions agree with TRBD1. Germline lookup yields CDR1 KGHDR and CDR2 SFDVKD. J was trimmed by 7 bases and V by 4 bases; bases with no gene match: 7. The CDR3 has 14 amino acids. CDR3 sequence (DNA): TGTGCCACCAGTGAAACCGGGACAGGAGGTGGCTACACCTTC. The encoded protein is CATSETGTGGGYTF.

The chain couples TRBV7-9 to TRBJ2-7, with D uncertain. The CDR3 extends over 13 amino acids. Germline CDR1 SEHNR, CDR2 FQNEAQ (reference sequence). Trimming removed 1 base at V and 4 bases at J, with 8 bases between. The CDR3 sequence is CASSLDNQYEQYF. For the CDR3, the DNA is TGTGCCAGCAGCTTAGACAATCAATACGAGCAGTACTTC.

V gene TRBV15 combines with J gene TRBJ2-7; 8 bases line up with TRBD2. Trimming removed 3 bases from V and 3 bases from J; junction bases left unmatched: 1. Germline V CDR1 and CDR2: LNHNV, YYDKDF (reference sequence). The CDR3 runs to 13 residues. This CDR3 is CATSRGLDYEQYF. CDR3 DNA sequence: TGTGCCACCAGCAGGGGACTAGACTACGAGCAGTACTTC.

This clone is a singleton in its sample. The V gene is TRBV7-9, the J gene TRBJ2-7; 8 nucleotides agree with TRBD1. After removal of 1 base from V and 3 bases from J, the junction contained 2 bases not matched to a gene. Germline V gene data show CDR1 as SEHNR and CDR2 as FQNEAQ (reference sequence). CDR3 length equals 14 residues. The CDR3 DNA is TGTGCCAGCAGCTTAGGGACAGGGCGCTACGAGCAGTACTTC. Its protein product is CASSLGTGRYEQYF.

The rearrangement joins TRBV2 to TRBJ2-7, with a tentative D call TRBD1 (5 bases). V shed 3 bases and J shed 4 bases, with 10 bases lying between them. Germline V gives CDR1 SNHLY, CDR2 FYNNEI. The CDR3 totals 13 residues. CDR3 region: CASSESRDYEQYV. In DNA form, the CDR3 reads TGTGCCAGCAGTGAGAGCAGGGATTACGAGCAGTACGTC.